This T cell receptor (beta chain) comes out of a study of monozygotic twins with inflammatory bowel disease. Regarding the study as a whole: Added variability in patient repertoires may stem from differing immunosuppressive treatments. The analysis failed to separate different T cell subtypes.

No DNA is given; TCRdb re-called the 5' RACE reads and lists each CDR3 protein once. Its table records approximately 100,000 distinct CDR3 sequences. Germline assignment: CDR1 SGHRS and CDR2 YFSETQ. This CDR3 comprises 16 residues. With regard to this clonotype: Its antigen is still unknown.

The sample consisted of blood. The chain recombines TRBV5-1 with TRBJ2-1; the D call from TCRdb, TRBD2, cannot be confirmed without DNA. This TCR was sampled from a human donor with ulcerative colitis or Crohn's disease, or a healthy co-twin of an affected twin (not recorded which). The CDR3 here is CASSFEPARSYNEQFF.